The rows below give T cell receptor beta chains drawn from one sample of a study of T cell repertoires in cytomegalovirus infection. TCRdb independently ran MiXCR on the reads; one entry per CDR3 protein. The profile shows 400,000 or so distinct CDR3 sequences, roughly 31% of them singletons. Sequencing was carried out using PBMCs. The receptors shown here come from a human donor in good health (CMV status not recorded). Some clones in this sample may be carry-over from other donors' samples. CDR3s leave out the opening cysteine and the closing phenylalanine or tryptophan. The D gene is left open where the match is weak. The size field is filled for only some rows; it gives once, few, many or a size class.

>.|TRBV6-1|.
ASRPGGLGYGAF
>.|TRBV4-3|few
ASSQEGLYNEQF
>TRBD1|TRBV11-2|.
ASSFGQGCYEQY
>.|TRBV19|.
ASSIRAGRSTEAF
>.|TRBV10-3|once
AISDAGGENTGELF
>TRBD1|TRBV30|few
AWTGGPTDTQY
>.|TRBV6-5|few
ASSSEGGRSYEQY
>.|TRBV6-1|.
ASSHSRVGNQPQH
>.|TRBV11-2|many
ASSSQSQVMNTEAF
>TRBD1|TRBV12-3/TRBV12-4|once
ASRQTGLIYEHY
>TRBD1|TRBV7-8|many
ASSPIRGQGYT
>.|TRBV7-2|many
ASSLAPGDEQF
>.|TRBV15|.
ATSRGSGREVFSGNTIY
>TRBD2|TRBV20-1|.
SATWGGGEQF